This T cell receptor (beta chain) was sequenced during a study of T cell responses to AZD1222 COVID-19 vaccine. Here immunoSEQ multiplex PCR was the method, and the copy in TCRdb shows in-frame clones only, minus some. The sample holds tens of thousands of clones, approximately 91% seen once. The germline CDR1 and CDR2 sequences are KGHDR and SFDVKD. With V trimmed by 2 bases and J by 5 bases, 5 bases remained unmatched. The CDR3 consists of 15 residues. Sequences were derived from peripheral blood, sampled on day 0 of MenACWY control vaccination. This chain uses TRBV24-1 with TRBJ2-5; 9 bases map to TRBD1. The source is an adult in good health. CDR3 coding DNA: TGTGCCACCAGTGATTACCGGGACAGGGAGGAGACCCAGTACTTC. Protein product: CATSDYRDREETQYF.